This T cell receptor beta chain was profiled in a study of early T cells in non-severe SARS-CoV-2 infection. About the study: RNA in bulk from unsorted whole blood was sequenced, and chains were unpaired. Study-level findings and limits: Reliance on VDJdb matching favored anti-spike CD8 responses; private and CD4 specificities were missed.

There are many counts of this clonotype. Its antigen remains unknown. This CDR3 region has 15 residues. Individual cDNA molecules were tagged with unique molecular identifiers. TCRdb redid the calling of the 5' RACE reads with MiXCR, one entry per CDR3 protein. This table has around 21,000 distinct CDR3 sequences, about 4% appearing once. The clonotype was recovered from an adult who was a healthcare worker with PCR-confirmed SARS-CoV-2 infection or an uninfected control (not recorded which). J is TRBJ1-5 and V is TRBV3-2; the table's D call of TRBD1 was not tested on the DNA. TRBV3-2 is annotated as a pseudogene. Material for sequencing was whole blood. CDR3 amino acids: CASRNRGQSNQPQHF. The DNA of the CDR3 is TGTGCCAGCAGGAACAGGGGGCAAAGCAATCAGCCCCAGCATTTT.